The 18 T cell receptor beta chains in this list originate from one sample, sequenced in a study of HIV-infected patients and healthy controls. Reverse transcription used approximately 500 ng RNA and constant-region primers for alpha and beta. Using multiplexing indices, alpha and beta chain libraries were generated apart by chain-specific third strand synthesis. A single record per CDR3 protein comes from TCRdb applying MiXCR to the 5' RACE reads. The sample includes approximately 12,000 distinct CDR3 sequences, 5.1% of them seen just once. No cell fractionation was done, so the repertoire covers all unsorted peripheral blood T cells. The sample comprised blood. Source of these receptors: an adult in good health.

This clonotype is medium-sized. This CDR3 reads CSVDQGADTQYF. DNA for the CDR3: TGCAGCGTTGACCAGGGGGCAGATACGCAGTATTTT. The gene calls are TRBV29-1 and TRBJ2-3, with 7 bases aligning to TRBD1. This CDR3 has 12 amino acids. CDR1 SQVTM and CDR2 ANQGSEA come from the germline V gene. After removal of 3 bases from V and 4 bases from J, the junction contained 1 base not matched to a gene.

By sample share, this clonotype is medium-sized. The rearrangement links TRBV6-4 to TRBJ2-3; 8 bases are a match to TRBD1. The germline V gene encodes CDR1 MRHNA and CDR2 SNTAGT. J lost 2 bases, V lost 7 bases, and 5 bases had no gene match. This CDR3 has 14 amino acids. CDR3 region: CASKQGADTDTQYF. CDR3 sequence (DNA): TGTGCCAGCAAGCAGGGGGCAGACACAGATACGCAGTATTTT.

This clonotype was picked up many times. The chain uses TRBV4-1 and TRBJ2-7; D is unresolved. Germline V lookup: CDR1 MGHRA, CDR2 YSYEKL. The V gene lost 1 base and the J gene lost 6 bases, with 10 bases spanning the gap. The CDR3 has 13 amino acids. CDR3 amino acids: CASSQATNGEQYF. The DNA of the CDR3 is TGCGCCAGCAGCCAAGCTACAAATGGCGAGCAGTACTTC.

Judged by abundance, this clonotype is medium-sized (0.01 to 0.1%). V gene TRBV7-8 combines with J gene TRBJ2-5; D gene ambiguous. The CDR3 spans 13 residues. The V gene lost 3 bases and the J gene lost 3 bases, with 8 bases spanning the gap. Per the germline V gene, CDR1 is SGHVS and CDR2 is FQNEAQ. This CDR3 is CASSFGREETQYF. For the CDR3, the DNA is TGTGCCAGCAGCTTTGGACGAGAAGAGACCCAGTACTTC.

Many counts were recorded for this clonotype. The chain carries TRBV5-1 and TRBJ2-6; 7 bases are a match to TRBD1. This CDR3 has 15 amino acids. With 2 bases clipped from V and 2 bases from J, the junction kept 1 base outside the gene matches. Germline V CDR1 and CDR2: SGHRS, YFSETQ. The CDR3: CASSFDRAGANVLTF. The CDR3 DNA follows: TGCGCCAGCAGCTTCGACAGGGCTGGGGCCAACGTCCTGACTTTC.

This clonotype appeared many times. The chain recombines TRBV5-6 with TRBJ2-5; TRBD1 matches at 11 bases. V lost 2 bases to trimming and J lost 2 bases; unmatched junction nucleotides: 5. This CDR3 comprises 16 residues. Germline lookup yields CDR1 SGHDT and CDR2 YYEEEE. The CDR3 nucleotides are TGTGCCAGCAGCTTAGCCGGGACAGGGGGACAAGAGACCCAGTACTTC. Encoded protein: CASSLAGTGGQETQYF. The variable domain in full, completed from reference TRBV5-6 and TRBJ2-5, reads DAGVTQSPTHLIKTRGQQVTLRCSPKSGHDTVSWYQQALGQGPQFIFQYYEEEERQRGNFPDRFSGHQFPNYSSELNVNALLLGDSALYLCASSLAGTGGQETQYFGPGTRLLVL.

This clonotype was found many times. V gene TRBV27 combines with J gene TRBJ2-7; 10 bases align to TRBD1. The length of the CDR3 is 13 residues. Unmatched junction bases numbered 8, after V lost 8 bases and J lost 7 bases. Germline CDR1 is MNHEY and CDR2 is SMNVEV (reference sequence). CDR3 amino acids: CASRRDRGGEQYF. The CDR3 nucleotides read TGTGCCAGCCGAAGGGACAGGGGAGGGGAGCAGTACTTC.

This clonotype was found many times. This sequence joins TRBV11-2 and TRBJ1-1, with a weak D call TRBD1 (5 bases). Germline V gene sequence: CDR1 SGHAT, CDR2 FQNNGV. The CDR3 is made up of 12 amino acids. Trimming left V 4 bases short and J 12 bases short, with 15 bases between. In nucleotides, the CDR3 is TGTGCCAGCAGCTCAAGCCGACAGTCTACTTTCTTT. Encoded protein: CASSSSRQSTFF. Filled out from reference TRBV11-2 and TRBJ1-1, the complete variable domain reads EAGVAQSPRYKIIEKRQSVAFWCNPISGHATLYWYQQILGQGPKLLIQFQNNGVVDDSQLPKDRFSAERLKGVDSTLKIQPAKLEDSAVYLCASSSSRQSTFFGQGTRLTVV.

Remarks on this clonotype: At one end, the junction sequence differs from germline, possibly due to a read error. V usage is TRBV29-1 and J usage is TRBJ1-1; 7 bases line up with TRBD1. The germline V gene encodes CDR1 SQVTM and CDR2 ANQGSEA. The CDR3 extends over 16 amino acids. CDR3 loop: CSVDGRAGGPNSEAFF. The DNA for the CDR3 is TGCAGCGTCGACGGGCGGGCAGGGGGGCCGAACTCTGAAGCTTTCTTT.

This clonotype has a handful of counts. This rearrangement joins TRBV27 to TRBJ2-3; D is unclear. V gave up 6 bases and J gave up 3 bases, with 13 bases separating them. Per the germline V gene, CDR1 is MNHEY and CDR2 is SMNVEV (reference sequence). This CDR3 is 14 amino acids long. For the CDR3, the DNA is TGTGCCAGCAGCTACAACGCCCTGACAGATACGCAGTATTTT. It is translated as CASSYNALTDTQYF.

By its share, this clonotype is medium-sized. The genes are TRBV7-8 and TRBJ2-1; either TRBD1 or TRBD2 may supply D (6 bases each). Germline loops: CDR1 SGHVS, CDR2 FQNEAQ. The germline V and J ends were trimmed by 1 base and 10 bases, with 32 bases remaining between them. The CDR3 spans 20 residues. CDR3 bases: TGTGCCAGCAGCTTAGTACGAGGGAACCGAACGGGGGCACGCTCCATGGAGCAGTTCTTC. Its protein is CASSLVRGNRTGARSMEQFF.

This clonotype was counted many times. V and J are TRBV19 and TRBJ1-5; D may be TRBD1 (6 bases). Germline assignment: CDR1 LNHDA and CDR2 SQIVND (reference sequence). There are 13 residues in the CDR3. V lost 5 bases, J lost 7 bases, and 12 bases lay in between. In nucleotides, the CDR3 is TGTGCCAGTAGTTACAGGGTTCGACAGCCCCAGCATTTT. It yields the protein CASSYRVRQPQHF.

By frequency in the sample, this clonotype is medium-sized. V and J are TRBV27 and TRBJ2-2; no firm D call. Germline CDR1 reads MNHEY; CDR2 reads SMNVEV (reference sequence). Trimming shortened V by 5 bases and J by 5 bases, and 6 bases separated the two germline ends. The CDR3 has 12 residues. The CDR3 loop reads CASSPSTGELFF. The CDR3 DNA reads as TGTGCCAGCAGTCCGTCAACCGGGGAGCTGTTTTTT.

This clonotype qualifies as medium-sized. The rearrangement uses TRBV18 and TRBJ2-3; either TRBD1 or TRBD2 may supply D (5 bases each). The CDR3 runs to 14 residues. V gave up 6 bases and J gave up 3 bases, with 13 bases separating them. Germline lookup yields CDR1 KGHSH and CDR2 LQKENI. In DNA form, the CDR3 reads TGTGCCAGCTCCCCCGGGACCTCGACAGATACGCAGTATTTT. Amino acids: CASSPGTSTDTQYF.

By share, this clonotype ranks as medium-sized. V usage is TRBV5-5 and J usage is TRBJ1-5; D is uncertain. Germline loops: CDR1 SGHKS, CDR2 YYEKEE (reference sequence). Trimming stripped 1 base from V and 8 bases from J, with 10 bases between. The CDR3 is 13 residues long. This chain's CDR3 is CASSLTAREPQHF. The CDR3 coding sequence is TGTGCCAGCAGCTTGACCGCCCGGGAGCCCCAGCATTTT.

This clonotype was recorded at least ten times. The chain is built from TRBV30 and TRBJ2-3, with D possibly being TRBD1 or TRBD2 (5 bases each). The CDR3 consists of 14 residues. Trimming took off 5 bases at V and 2 bases at J, with 14 bases between the two ends. Germline values: CDR1 GTSNPN, CDR2 SVGIG (reference sequence). The CDR3 loop reads CAWDWGTATDTQYF. The CDR3 coding sequence is TGTGCCTGGGACTGGGGGACCGCCACAGATACGCAGTATTTT.

This clonotype was counted many times. This rearrangement joins TRBV7-9 to TRBJ1-5; unclear D gene. Germline V gives CDR1 SEHNR, CDR2 FQNEAQ (reference sequence). CDR3 length equals 13 residues. The germline V and J ends were trimmed by 1 base and 1 base, with 2 bases remaining between them. CDR3 DNA: TGTGCCAGCAGCTTAGTCAGCAATCAGCCCCAGCATTTT. Protein: CASSLVSNQPQHF.

In this sample, this clonotype is medium-sized. The chain couples TRBV5-1 to TRBJ2-2; D is possibly TRBD1 (6 bases). The ends were cut back, 4 bases at V and 6 bases at J, with 22 bases in the middle. Germline CDR1 is SGHRS and CDR2 is YFSETQ. The CDR3 length is 17 residues. The CDR3 reads CASSPEAPRGIAGELFF. CDR3 DNA: TGCGCCAGCAGCCCCGAGGCTCCCAGGGGAATTGCCGGGGAGCTGTTTTTT.